This TCR beta chain appears in the sequencing data of a study of patients and donors after allogeneic stem cell transplantation. Germline CDR1 KGHDR, CDR2 SFDVKD. J gave up 4 bases and V 4 bases, and 1 base lay outside the gene matches. The CDR3 covers 13 residues. A few counts support this clonotype. TCRdb re-analysed the RT-PCR reads in MiXCR, keeping a single row per CDR3 protein. Among 900,000 to 1,000,000 distinct CDR3 sequences listed, 15% to 20% were seen once. Sequencing was carried out using blood, either unsorted or a sorted T cell fraction (not recorded which). The TCR was taken from a human donor who was either an allogeneic HSCT recipient or a stem cell or donor lymphocyte infusion donor (not recorded which). It is not recorded whose cells these are; they may come from a transplant donor. The chain joins TRBV24-1 to TRBJ2-3, with 7 positions matching TRBD1. The CDR3 DNA sequence: TGTGCCACCAGTGACCAGGGGGCAGATACGCAGTATTTT. It encodes CATSDQGADTQYF.